This T cell receptor beta chain derives from a study of blood T cell repertoires in COVID-19. At the level of the study: The analysed material was cDNA or gDNA that came from T cells, B-cell-depleted T cells, or PBMCs.

J lost 8 bases, V lost 5 bases, and 6 bases had no gene match. The CDR3 sequence is 13 residues long. CDR1 and CDR2 from the germline V gene are ENHRY and SYGVKD. Cohort 3 donors counted as recovered after two negative PCRs, clearance, or resolved symptoms. The authors' processing: Amplification of reference gene primers was used by the study to estimate nucleated cell counts. TCRdb keeps only in-frame clones here, not all; method: immunoSEQ multiplex PCR. That table is the source of V, J and clone size, and D and trimming were worked out from the DNA. The table includes around 400,000 clones, roughly nine tenths detected once.

Sample: PBMCs or T cells enriched from blood (not recorded which). The clonotype comes from a woman aged 30 to 39 who had recovered from COVID-19. V gene TRBV10-3 combines with J gene TRBJ1-1, with TRBD1 matching over 9 bases. CDR3 nucleotide sequence: TGTGCCATCAGTAGAACAGGGGGCGCGGAAGCTTTCTTT. It encodes CAISRTGGAEAFF.